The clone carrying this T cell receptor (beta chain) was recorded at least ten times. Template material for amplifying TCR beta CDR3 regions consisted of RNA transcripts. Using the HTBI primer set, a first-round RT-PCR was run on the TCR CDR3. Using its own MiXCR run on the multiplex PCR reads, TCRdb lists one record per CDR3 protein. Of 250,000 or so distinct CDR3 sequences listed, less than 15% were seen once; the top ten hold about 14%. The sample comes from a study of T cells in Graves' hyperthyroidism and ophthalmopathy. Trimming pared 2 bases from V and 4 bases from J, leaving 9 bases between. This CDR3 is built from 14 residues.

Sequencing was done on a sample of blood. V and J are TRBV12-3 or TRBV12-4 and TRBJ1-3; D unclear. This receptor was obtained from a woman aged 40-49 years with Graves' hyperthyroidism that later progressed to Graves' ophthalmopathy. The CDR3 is CASSLTFGGNTIYF. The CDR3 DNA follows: TGTGCCAGCAGTTTAACTTTTGGGGGAAACACCATATATTTT.